Following are 13 T cell receptor beta chains from one sample sequenced in a study of T cell responses to AZD1222 COVID-19 vaccine. The method was immunoSEQ multiplex PCR; TCRdb's version includes in-frame clones alone and lacks a portion of them. The sample contains approximately 94,000 clones, 80% to 95% of which appear only once. Sequencing used peripheral blood, obtained on day 0 of AZD1222 vaccination. These receptors were obtained from an adult in good health.

The chain employs TRBV29-1 and TRBJ2-1; D perhaps matches TRBD2 (6 bases). This CDR3 comprises 13 residues. The V end lost 7 bases, the J end lost 8 bases, and 18 bases lay between the germline ends. Germline lookup yields CDR1 SQVTM and CDR2 ANQGSEA. The DNA for the CDR3 is TGCAGCGCTGGGGGAGGTAACATGTATGAGCAGTTCTTC. This codes for CSAGGGNMYEQFF.

The V gene is TRBV4-1, the J gene TRBJ1-5; no clear D. The V gene's germline CDR1 is MGHRA and CDR2 YSYEKL. This CDR3 region has 14 residues. V gave up 2 bases and J gave up 7 bases, with 12 bases separating them. Written as DNA, the CDR3 is TGCGCCAGCAGCCAACTCGAAGGAGGCCAGCCCCAGCATTTT. As protein: CASSQLEGGQPQHF.

In this sample, this clone turned up once. The V call is TRBV25-1, the J call TRBJ1-4, with a possible D match to TRBD1 (6 bases). The CDR3 is 15 amino acids. Between the trimmed V and J ends, which lost 2 bases and 8 bases, there was a span of 15 bases. CDR1 and CDR2 (germline): MGHDK, SYGVNS. CDR3 in DNA: TGTGCCAGCAGTGAAAGGGGGGCAGGGACAGAAAAACTGTTTTTT. Its translation is CASSERGAGTEKLFF.

V and J are TRBV28 and TRBJ1-1; D is perhaps TRBD1 (5 bases). Trimming stripped 5 bases from V and 1 base from J, with 11 bases between. CDR1 and CDR2 from the germline V gene are MDHEN and SYDVKM. The CDR3 consists of 14 residues. DNA for the CDR3: TGTGCCAGCAGTCCCGGGACGGCGAACACTGAAGCTTTCTTT. Translation gives CASSPGTANTEAFF.

The chain links TRBV19 to TRBJ1-1; weak D call: TRBD1 (5 bases). Trimming took off 7 bases at V and 8 bases at J, with 17 bases between the two ends. CDR3 size: 13 residues. CDR1 and CDR2 from the germline V gene are LNHDA and SQIVND (reference sequence). This chain's CDR3 is CASTWRGVDEAFF. For the CDR3, the DNA is TGTGCCAGTACGTGGAGAGGGGTCGACGAAGCTTTCTTT.

The V and J genes are TRBV5-6 and TRBJ2-6; TRBD1 aligns across 10 bases. Germline V gene data show CDR1 as SGHDT and CDR2 as YYEEEE. The J segment lost 2 bases and the V segment lost 9 bases, leaving 5 bases of the junction unmatched. CDR3 length equals 15 residues. The CDR3 nucleotides are TGTGCCACCCGACAGGGGGCGGCTGGGGCCAACGTCCTGACTTTC. Its translation is CATRQGAAGANVLTF.

The rearrangement links TRBV29-1 to TRBJ2-7; TRBD2 matches at 14 bases. The CDR3 totals 14 residues. V gave up 6 bases and J gave up 7 bases; unmatched junction bases: 8. Germline CDR1 is SQVTM and CDR2 is ANQGSEA. CDR3 amino acids: CSVGTSGGSGEQYF. In nucleotides, the CDR3 is TGCAGCGTGGGGACTAGCGGGGGCAGTGGTGAGCAGTACTTC.

The V call is TRBV11-1, the J call TRBJ2-7; 10 bases agree with TRBD2. The V and J ends lost 4 bases and 2 bases, in that order; junction bases with no gene match: 5. The CDR3 length is 15 residues. The germline CDR1 and CDR2 sequences are SGHAT and FQDESV (reference sequence). The CDR3 nucleotides are TGTGCCAGCAGCTCCTGGACTAGCGGCACCTACGAGCAGTACTTC. Translation gives CASSSWTSGTYEQYF.

V usage is TRBV29-1 and J usage is TRBJ1-2; D unresolved. The CDR3 has 11 amino acids. Trimming removed 0 bases from V and 6 bases from J, with 5 bases in between. The germline gives CDR1 SQVTM, CDR2 ANQGSEA. CDR3 protein: CSVEERNGYTF. CDR3 nucleotides: TGCAGCGTTGAAGAGAGAAATGGCTACACCTTC.

This clone was counted a single time. The J gene is TRBJ1-2, the V gene TRBV2, with 10 bases fitting TRBD1. The V gene end was trimmed by 5 bases and the J gene end by 4 bases; junction bases not matched to a gene: 10. CDR1 SNHLY and CDR2 FYNNEI come from the germline V gene. The CDR3 is 16 amino acids. DNA of the CDR3: TGTGCCAGCAGTAGGGACAGGGGATTTTGGAGCTATGGCTACACCTTC. Translating it yields CASSRDRGFWSYGYTF.

This rearrangement joins TRBV11-3 to TRBJ2-2; possible D gene TRBD1, 7 bases. V was trimmed by 6 bases and J by 2 bases, leaving 19 bases between them. CDR1 is SGHNT and CDR2 is YENEEA in the germline V gene. The CDR3 has 17 residues. CDR3 DNA sequence: TGTGCCAGCAGTGGGGGGACCGGGACAGACAACACCGGGGAGCTGTTTTTT. Its protein is CASSGGTGTDNTGELFF. The full variable domain, in which reference TRBV11-3 and TRBJ2-2 provide the parts outside the CDR3, is EAGVVQSPRYKIIEKKQPVAFWCNPISGHNTLYWYLQNLGQGPELLIRYENEEAVDDSQLPKDRFSAERLKGVDSTLKIQPAELGDSAVYLCASSGGTGTDNTGELFFGEGSRLTVL.

V is TRBV7-3 and J is TRBJ2-3; D may be TRBD1 or TRBD2 (6 bases each). This CDR3 spans 16 amino acids. The germline CDR1 and CDR2 sequences are SGHTA and FQGTGA. The V gene lost 1 base and the J gene lost 9 bases, with 20 bases spanning the gap. The CDR3 sequence is CASSLIWGAHRDTQYF. The DNA for the CDR3 is TGTGCCAGCAGCTTAATATGGGGGGCCCACAGGGACACGCAGTATTTT.

The J gene is TRBJ2-2, the V gene TRBV5-1; D gene unclear. V shed 4 bases and J shed 4 bases, with 8 bases lying between them. CDR3 length: 13 amino acids. Germline loops: CDR1 SGHRS, CDR2 YFSETQ. CDR3 residues: CASSQQSTGELFF. The CDR3 bases are TGCGCCAGCAGCCAACAGAGCACCGGGGAGCTGTTTTTT.